A single count supports the clone carrying this T cell receptor beta chain. This sample was included in a study of blood T cell repertoires in COVID-19. For the study at large: The study drew acute and convalescent COVID-19 samples from the United States, Italy and Spain. Sources were T cells, B-cell-depleted T cells, or PBMCs; the material itself was cDNA or gDNA.

CDR1 is MDHEN and CDR2 is SYDVKM in the germline V gene. The V and J ends lost 4 bases and 4 bases, in that order; junction bases with no gene match: 5. This CDR3 has 16 residues. Per the authors' pipeline: Researchers report that nucleated cell counts were estimated from reference gene primer amplification. Profiled with immunoSEQ multiplex PCR; TCRdb holds only in-frame clones, not every one. That table supplies the V and J calls and clone size; D and trimming were determined from the DNA. Seen here are over 150,000 clones, 90% to 95% observed once, and the top ten hold nearly 0.55%. This receptor was identified in a man in his fifties or sixties with acute or convalescent COVID-19. This chain connects TRBV28 to TRBJ2-2, with TRBD2 matching 11 bases. What was sequenced was peripheral blood. CDR3 in DNA: TGTGCCAGCAGTTCCTTAGCGGGAGGGGTCACCGGGGAGCTGTTTTTT. This encodes CASSSLAGGVTGELFF.